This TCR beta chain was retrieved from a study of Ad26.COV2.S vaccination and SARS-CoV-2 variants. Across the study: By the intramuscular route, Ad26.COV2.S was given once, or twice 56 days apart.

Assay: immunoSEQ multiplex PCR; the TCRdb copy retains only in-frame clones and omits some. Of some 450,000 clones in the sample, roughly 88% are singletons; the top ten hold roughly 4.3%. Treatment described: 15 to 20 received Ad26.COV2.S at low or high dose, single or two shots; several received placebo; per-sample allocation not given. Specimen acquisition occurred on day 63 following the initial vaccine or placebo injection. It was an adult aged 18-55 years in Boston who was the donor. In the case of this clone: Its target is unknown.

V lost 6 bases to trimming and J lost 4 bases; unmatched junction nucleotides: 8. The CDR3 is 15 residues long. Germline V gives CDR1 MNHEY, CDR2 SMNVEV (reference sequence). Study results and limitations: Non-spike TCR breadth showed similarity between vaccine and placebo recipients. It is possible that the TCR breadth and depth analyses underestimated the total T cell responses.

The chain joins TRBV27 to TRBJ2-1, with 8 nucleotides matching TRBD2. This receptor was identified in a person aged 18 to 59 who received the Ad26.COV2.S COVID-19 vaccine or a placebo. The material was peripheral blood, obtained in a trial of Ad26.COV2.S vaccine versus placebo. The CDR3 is CASRRPGLGYNEQFF. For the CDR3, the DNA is TGTGCCAGCAGAAGGCCGGGACTAGGGTACAATGAGCAGTTCTTC.